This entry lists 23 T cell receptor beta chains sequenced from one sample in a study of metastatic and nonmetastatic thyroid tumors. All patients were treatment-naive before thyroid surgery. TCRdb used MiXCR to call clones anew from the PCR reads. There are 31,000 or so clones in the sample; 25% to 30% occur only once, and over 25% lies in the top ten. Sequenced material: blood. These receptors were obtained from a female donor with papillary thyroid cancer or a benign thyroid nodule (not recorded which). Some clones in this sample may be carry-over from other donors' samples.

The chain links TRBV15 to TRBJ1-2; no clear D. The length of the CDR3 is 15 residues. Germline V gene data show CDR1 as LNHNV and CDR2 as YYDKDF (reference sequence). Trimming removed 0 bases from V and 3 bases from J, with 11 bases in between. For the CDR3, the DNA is TGTGCCACCAGCAGAGATATCGGCGTCCACTATGGCTACACCTTC. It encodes CATSRDIGVHYGYTF. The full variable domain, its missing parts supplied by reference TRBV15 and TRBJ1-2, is DAMVIQNPRYQVTQFGKPVTLSCSQTLNHNVMYWYQQKSSQAPKLLFHYYDKDFNNEADTPDNFQSRRPNTSFCFLDIRSPGLGDTAMYLCATSRDIGVHYGYTFGSGTRLTVV.

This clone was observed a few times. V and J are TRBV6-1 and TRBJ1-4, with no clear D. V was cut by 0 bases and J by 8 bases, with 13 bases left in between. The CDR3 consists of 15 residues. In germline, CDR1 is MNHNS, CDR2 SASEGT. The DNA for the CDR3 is TGTGCCAGCAGTGAAGCTAGGAGGGTACGGGAAAAACTGTTTTTT. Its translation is CASSEARRVREKLFF.

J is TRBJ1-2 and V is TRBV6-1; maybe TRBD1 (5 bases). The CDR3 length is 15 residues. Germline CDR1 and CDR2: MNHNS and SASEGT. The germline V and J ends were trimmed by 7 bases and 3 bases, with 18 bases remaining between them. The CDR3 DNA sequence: TGTGCCAGCACCCTCACGGGGGGGTCGGACTATGGCTACACCTTC. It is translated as CASTLTGGSDYGYTF.

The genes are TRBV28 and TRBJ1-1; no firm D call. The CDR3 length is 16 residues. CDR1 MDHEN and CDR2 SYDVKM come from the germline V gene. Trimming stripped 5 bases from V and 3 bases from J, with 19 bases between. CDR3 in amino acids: CASSLPPEGRYTEAFF. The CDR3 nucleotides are TGTGCCAGCAGTCTCCCTCCAGAGGGTAGGTACACTGAAGCTTTCTTT.

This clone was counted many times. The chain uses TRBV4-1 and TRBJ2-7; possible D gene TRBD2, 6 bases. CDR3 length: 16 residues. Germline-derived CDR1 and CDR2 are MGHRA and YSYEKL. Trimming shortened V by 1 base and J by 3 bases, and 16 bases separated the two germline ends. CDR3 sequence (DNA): TGCGCCAGCAGCCAAGTTTACGGCGGGACCGGCTACGAGCAGTACTTC. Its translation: CASSQVYGGTGYEQYF.

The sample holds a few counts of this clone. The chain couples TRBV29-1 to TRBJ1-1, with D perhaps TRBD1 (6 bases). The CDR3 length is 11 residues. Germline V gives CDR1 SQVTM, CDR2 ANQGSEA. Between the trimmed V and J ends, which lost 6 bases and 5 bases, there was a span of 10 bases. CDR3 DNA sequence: TGCAGCGTGGGACAACAGACTGAAGCTTTCTTT. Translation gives CSVGQQTEAFF. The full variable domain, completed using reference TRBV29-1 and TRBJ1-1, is SAVISQKPSRDICQRGTSLTIQCQVDSQVTMMFWYRQQPGQSLTLIATANQGSEATYESGFVIDKFPISRPNLTFSTLTVSNMSPEDSSIYLCSVGQQTEAFFGQGTRLTVV.

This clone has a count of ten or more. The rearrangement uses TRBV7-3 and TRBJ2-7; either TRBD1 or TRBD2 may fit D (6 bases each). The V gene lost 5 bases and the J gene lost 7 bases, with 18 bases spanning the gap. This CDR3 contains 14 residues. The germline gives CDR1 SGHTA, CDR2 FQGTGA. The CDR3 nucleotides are TGTGCCAGCAGCCTCGGGGGCGGGTCCATGGAGCAGTACTTC. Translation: CASSLGGGSMEQYF.

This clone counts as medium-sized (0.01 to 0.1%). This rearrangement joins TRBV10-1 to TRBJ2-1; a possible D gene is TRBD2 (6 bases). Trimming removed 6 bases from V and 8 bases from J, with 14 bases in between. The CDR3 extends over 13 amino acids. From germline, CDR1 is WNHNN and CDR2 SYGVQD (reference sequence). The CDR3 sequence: CASRAGGGDEQFF. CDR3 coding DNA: TGCGCCAGCAGGGCCGGTGGCGGGGATGAGCAGTTCTTC.

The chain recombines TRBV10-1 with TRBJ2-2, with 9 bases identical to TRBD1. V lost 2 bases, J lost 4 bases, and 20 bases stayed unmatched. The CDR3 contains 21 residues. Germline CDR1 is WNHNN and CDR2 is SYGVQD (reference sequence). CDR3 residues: CASSEGYRGPTGIEATGELFF. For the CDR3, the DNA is TGCGCCAGCAGTGAGGGATACAGGGGGCCAACTGGCATCGAGGCCACCGGGGAGCTGTTTTTT.

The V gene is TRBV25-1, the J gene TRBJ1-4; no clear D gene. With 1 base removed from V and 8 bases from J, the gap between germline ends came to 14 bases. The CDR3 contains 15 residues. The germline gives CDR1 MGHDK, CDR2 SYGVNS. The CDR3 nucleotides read TGTGCCAGCAGTGAATTAACGAGCACTGAAGAAAAACTGTTTTTT. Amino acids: CASSELTSTEEKLFF.

The CDR3, as DNA: TGTGCCAGCAGACACCACCTAGGGGTAGCGGGAGACCCGAACACCGGGGAGCTGTTTTTT. This codes for CASRHHLGVAGDPNTGELFF. The J gene is TRBJ2-2, the V gene TRBV6-2 or TRBV6-3, with 9 bases identical to TRBD2. Germline V gene sequence: CDR1 MNHEY, CDR2 SVGEGT. V lost 6 bases, J lost 0 bases, and 17 bases stayed unmatched. CDR3 size: 20 residues.

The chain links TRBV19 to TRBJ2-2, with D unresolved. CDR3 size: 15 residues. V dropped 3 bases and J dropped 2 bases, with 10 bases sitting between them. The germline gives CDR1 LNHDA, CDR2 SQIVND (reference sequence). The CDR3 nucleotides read TGTGCCAGTAGTATTTTGGGCGAAAACACCGGGGAGCTGTTTTTT. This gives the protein CASSILGENTGELFF.

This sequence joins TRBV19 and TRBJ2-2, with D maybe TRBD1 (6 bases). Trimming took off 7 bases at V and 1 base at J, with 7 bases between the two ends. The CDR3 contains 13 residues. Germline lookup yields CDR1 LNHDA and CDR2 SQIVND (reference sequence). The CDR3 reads CASMGQNTGELFF. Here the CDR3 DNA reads TGTGCCAGTATGGGACAGAACACCGGGGAGCTGTTTTTT.

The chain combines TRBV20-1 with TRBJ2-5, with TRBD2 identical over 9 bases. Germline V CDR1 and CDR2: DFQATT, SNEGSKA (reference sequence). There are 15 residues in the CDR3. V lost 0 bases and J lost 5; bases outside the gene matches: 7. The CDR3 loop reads CSARDGTSPRETQYF. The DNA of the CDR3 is TGCAGTGCTAGAGATGGGACTAGCCCCCGGGAGACCCAGTACTTC.

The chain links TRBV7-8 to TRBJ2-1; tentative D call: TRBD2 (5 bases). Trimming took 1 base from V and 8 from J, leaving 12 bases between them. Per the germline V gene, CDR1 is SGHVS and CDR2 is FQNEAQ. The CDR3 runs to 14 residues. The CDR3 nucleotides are TGTGCCAGCAGCTTAGAGGATACTAGTGATGAGCAGTTCTTC. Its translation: CASSLEDTSDEQFF.

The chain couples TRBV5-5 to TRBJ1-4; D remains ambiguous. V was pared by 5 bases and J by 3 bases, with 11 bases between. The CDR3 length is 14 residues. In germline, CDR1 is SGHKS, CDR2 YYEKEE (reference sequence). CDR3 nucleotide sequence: TGTGCCAGCAGTTCCGGGCAGTCTAATGAAAAACTGTTTTTT. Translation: CASSSGQSNEKLFF.

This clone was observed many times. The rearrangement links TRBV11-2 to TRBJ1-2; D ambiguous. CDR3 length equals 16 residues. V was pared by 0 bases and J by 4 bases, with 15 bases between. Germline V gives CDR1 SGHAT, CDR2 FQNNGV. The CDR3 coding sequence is TGTGCCAGCAGCTTAGAGGCAGCCTCCCAACTCTATGGCTACACCTTC. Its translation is CASSLEAASQLYGYTF. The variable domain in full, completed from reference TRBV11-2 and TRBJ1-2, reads EAGVAQSPRYKIIEKRQSVAFWCNPISGHATLYWYQQILGQGPKLLIQFQNNGVVDDSQLPKDRFSAERLKGVDSTLKIQPAKLEDSAVYLCASSLEAASQLYGYTFGSGTRLTVV.

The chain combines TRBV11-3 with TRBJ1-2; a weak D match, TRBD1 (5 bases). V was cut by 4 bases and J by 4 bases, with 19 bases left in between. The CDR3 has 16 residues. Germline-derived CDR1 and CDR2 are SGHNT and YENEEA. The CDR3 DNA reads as TGTGCCAGCAGCTCCTACCTGGGGCCTCTGGTCTATGGCTACACCTTC. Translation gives CASSSYLGPLVYGYTF. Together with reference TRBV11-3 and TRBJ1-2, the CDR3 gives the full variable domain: EAGVVQSPRYKIIEKKQPVAFWCNPISGHNTLYWYLQNLGQGPELLIRYENEEAVDDSQLPKDRFSAERLKGVDSTLKIQPAELGDSAVYLCASSSYLGPLVYGYTFGSGTRLTVV.

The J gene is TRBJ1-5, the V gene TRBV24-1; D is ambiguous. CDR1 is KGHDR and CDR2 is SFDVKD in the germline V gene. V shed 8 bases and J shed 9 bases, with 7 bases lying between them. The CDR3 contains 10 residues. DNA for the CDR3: TGTGCCACCATGAAGGGGCCCCAGCATTTT. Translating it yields CATMKGPQHF.

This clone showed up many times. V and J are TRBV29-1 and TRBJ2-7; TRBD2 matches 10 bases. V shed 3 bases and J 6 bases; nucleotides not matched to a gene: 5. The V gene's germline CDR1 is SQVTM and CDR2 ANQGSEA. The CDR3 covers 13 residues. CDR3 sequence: CSVEASGSLEQYF. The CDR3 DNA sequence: TGCAGCGTTGAGGCTAGCGGGAGTCTCGAGCAGTACTTC.

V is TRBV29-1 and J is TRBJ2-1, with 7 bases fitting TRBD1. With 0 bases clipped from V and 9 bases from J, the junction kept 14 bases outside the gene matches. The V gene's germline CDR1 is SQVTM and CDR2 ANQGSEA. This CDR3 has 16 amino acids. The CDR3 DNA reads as TGCAGCGTTGAAGAGATCGAGACAGGGTCGAGTGGTGAGCAGTTCTTC. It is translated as CSVEEIETGSSGEQFF.

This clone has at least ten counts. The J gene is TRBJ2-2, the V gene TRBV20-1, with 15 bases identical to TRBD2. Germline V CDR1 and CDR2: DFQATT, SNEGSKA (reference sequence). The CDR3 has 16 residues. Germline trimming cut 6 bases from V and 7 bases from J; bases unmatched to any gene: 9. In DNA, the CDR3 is TGCAGTGCGCGCGGACTAGCGGGAGGGCATGGCGGGGAGCTGTTTTTT. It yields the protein CSARGLAGGHGGELFF.

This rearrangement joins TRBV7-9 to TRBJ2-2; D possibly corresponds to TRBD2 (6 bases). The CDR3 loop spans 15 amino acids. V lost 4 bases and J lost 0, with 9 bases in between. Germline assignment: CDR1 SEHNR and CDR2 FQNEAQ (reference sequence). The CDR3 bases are TGTGCCAGCAGCTCAGGACTACCGAACACCGGGGAGCTGTTTTTT. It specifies CASSSGLPNTGELFF. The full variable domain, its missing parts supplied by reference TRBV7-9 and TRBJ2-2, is DTGVSQNPRHKITKRGQNVTFRCDPISEHNRLYWYRQTLGQGPEFLTYFQNEAQLEKSRLLSDRFSAERPKGSFSTLEIQRTEQGDSAMYLCASSSGLPNTGELFFGEGSRLTVL.